The 13 T cell receptor beta chains below were found in one sample sequenced in a study of blood T cell repertoires in COVID-19. Sequencing was performed with immunoSEQ multiplex PCR; in TCRdb, only in-frame clones are kept and a portion is missing. This repertoire shows about 270,000 clones, 85% found once; its top ten account for 4% to 5%. The sample consisted of peripheral blood. These receptors were obtained from a woman aged 45-65 years with active or convalescent COVID-19.

The rearrangement links TRBV28 to TRBJ2-3; 10 bases are shared with TRBD2. CDR1 and CDR2 from the germline V gene are MDHEN and SYDVKM. V shed 10 bases and J 4 bases; nucleotides not matched to a gene: 11. The CDR3 contains 15 residues. The CDR3 here is CATTSGASSPDTQYF. CDR3 in DNA: TGTGCCACCACTAGCGGGGCTTCCTCTCCAGATACGCAGTATTTT. The entire variable domain, with the rest obtained from reference TRBV28 and TRBJ2-3, is as follows: DVKVTQSSRYLVKRTGEKVFLECVQDMDHENMFWYRQDPGLGLRLIYFSYDVKMKEKGDIPEGYSVSREKKERFSLILESASTNQTSMYLCATTSGASSPDTQYFGPGTRLTVL.

The chain uses TRBV6-6 and TRBJ2-7; tentatively, D is TRBD2 (6 bases). Per the germline V gene, CDR1 is MNHNY and CDR2 is SVGAGI (reference sequence). The CDR3 sequence is 14 residues long. The V gene lost 2 bases and the J gene lost 6 bases, with 14 bases spanning the gap. This CDR3 reads CASSYGRLVAEQYF. For the CDR3, the DNA is TGTGCCAGCAGTTACGGTAGACTAGTCGCCGAGCAGTACTTC.

The rearrangement uses TRBV4-2 and TRBJ2-3; 7 nucleotides align to TRBD1. CDR3 length: 18 amino acids. Trimming cost V 4 bases and J 2 bases; bases outside gene matches: 15. Germline CDR1 is LGHNA and CDR2 is YNFKEQ. This CDR3 reads CASSPLQGRRGNTDTQYF. The CDR3 coding sequence is TGTGCCAGCAGCCCCTTACAGGGGCGCAGGGGGAACACAGATACGCAGTATTTT.

The V gene is TRBV7-8, the J gene TRBJ1-6; maybe TRBD1 (5 bases). The CDR3 runs to 14 residues. The ends were cut back, 5 bases at V and 15 bases at J, with 20 bases in the middle. Germline V gene sequence: CDR1 SGHVS, CDR2 FQNEAQ. The DNA of the CDR3 is TGTGCCAGCAGCGCCCCTCCCCCAGGGTCGGACCTCCACTTT. Encoded protein: CASSAPPPGSDLHF.

This rearrangement joins TRBV5-1 to TRBJ2-7; D ambiguous. V was cut by 4 bases and J by 4 bases, with 12 bases left in between. Germline lookup yields CDR1 SGHRS and CDR2 YFSETQ. The CDR3 runs 13 residues. DNA for the CDR3: TGCGCCAGCAGCCAGAGGCTCGGGTACGAGCAGTACTTC. This encodes CASSQRLGYEQYF. Full variable domain (remainder filled in from reference TRBV5-1 and TRBJ2-7): KAGVTQTPRYLIKTRGQQVTLSCSPISGHRSVSWYQQTPGQGLQFLFEYFSETQRNKGNFPGRFSGRQFSNSRSEMNVSTLELGDSALYLCASSQRLGYEQYFGPGTRLTVT.

V usage is TRBV4-1 and J usage is TRBJ2-3; D may be TRBD2 (6 bases). Trimming shortened V by 1 base and J by 1 base, and 9 bases separated the two germline ends. Germline lookup yields CDR1 MGHRA and CDR2 YSYEKL. This CDR3 is 15 amino acids long. This CDR3 is CASSQGASGTDTQYF. CDR3 sequence (DNA): TGCGCCAGCAGCCAAGGGGCTAGCGGCACAGATACGCAGTATTTT.

The rearrangement uses TRBV5-1 and TRBJ1-5, with 9 bases lining up with TRBD1. Germline values: CDR1 SGHRS, CDR2 YFSETQ. V trimming: 0 bases; J trimming: 4 bases; junction bases outside the gene matches: 2. The CDR3 totals 15 residues. The CDR3 nucleotides are TGCGCCAGCAGCTTGGATGGACAGGGGAATCAGCCCCAGCATTTT. This translates into CASSLDGQGNQPQHF.

The chain recombines TRBV7-9 with TRBJ1-5, with TRBD1 as a possible D gene (6 bases). Germline V gives CDR1 SEHNR, CDR2 FQNEAQ (reference sequence). CDR3 length: 14 amino acids. Trimming cost V 5 bases and J 7 bases, with 15 bases left between them. CDR3 DNA: TGTGCCAGCAGCCCAGCGACGGGGGGCCAGCCCCAGCATTTT. This sequence encodes CASSPATGGQPQHF.

The chain joins TRBV30 to TRBJ1-1; no definite D call. Germline CDR1 reads GTSNPN; CDR2 reads SVGIG (reference sequence). Trimming stripped 2 bases from V and 1 base from J, with 8 bases between. CDR3 length: 13 amino acids. CDR3 nucleotides: TGTGCCTGGAGTAAACAGACGAACACTGAAGCTTTCTTT. It yields the protein CAWSKQTNTEAFF.

This clone showed up just a few times. The V call is TRBV5-6, the J call TRBJ2-6; the D is unclear. CDR1 SGHDT and CDR2 YYEEEE come from the germline V gene. V was pared by 1 base and J by 8 bases, with 16 bases between. This CDR3 has 16 amino acids. For the CDR3, the DNA is TGTGCCAGCAGCTTGAGACATGTTAAATTATCCAACGTCCTGACTTTC. Translating it yields CASSLRHVKLSNVLTF. The full variable domain, its missing parts supplied by reference TRBV5-6 and TRBJ2-6, is DAGVTQSPTHLIKTRGQQVTLRCSPKSGHDTVSWYQQALGQGPQFIFQYYEEEERQRGNFPDRFSGHQFPNYSSELNVNALLLGDSALYLCASSLRHVKLSNVLTFGAGSRLTVL.

The chain has TRBV7-9 and TRBJ2-7; 9 nucleotides agree with TRBD1. Germline-derived CDR1 and CDR2 are SEHNR and FQNEAQ (reference sequence). V was pared by 3 bases and J by 3 bases, with 6 bases of the junction left unmatched. This CDR3 is 15 amino acids long. CDR3 bases: TGTGCCAGCAGCTTGGGGACAGGGAGGGGCTACGAGCAGTACTTC. Its protein is CASSLGTGRGYEQYF.

The V and J genes are TRBV5-4 and TRBJ1-6, with D maybe TRBD1 (5 bases). V was clipped by 0 bases and J by 7 bases, with 17 bases between them. The CDR3 sequence is 17 residues long. Germline CDR1 SGHNT, CDR2 YYREEE (reference sequence). For the CDR3, the DNA is TGTGCCAGCAGCTTGGCCAGGAAGGGACTCAAAAATTCACCCCTCCACTTT. It is translated as CASSLARKGLKNSPLHF.

This chain joins TRBV11-2 and TRBJ2-7, with 11 bases fitting TRBD2. Germline V gene lookup returns CDR1 SGHAT and CDR2 FQNNGV. The CDR3 sequence is 15 residues long. V shed 2 bases and J 3 bases; nucleotides not matched to a gene: 3. CDR3 loop: CASSLTSGSRYEQYF. In DNA, the CDR3 is TGTGCCAGCAGCTTAACTAGCGGGAGCCGCTACGAGCAGTACTTC.